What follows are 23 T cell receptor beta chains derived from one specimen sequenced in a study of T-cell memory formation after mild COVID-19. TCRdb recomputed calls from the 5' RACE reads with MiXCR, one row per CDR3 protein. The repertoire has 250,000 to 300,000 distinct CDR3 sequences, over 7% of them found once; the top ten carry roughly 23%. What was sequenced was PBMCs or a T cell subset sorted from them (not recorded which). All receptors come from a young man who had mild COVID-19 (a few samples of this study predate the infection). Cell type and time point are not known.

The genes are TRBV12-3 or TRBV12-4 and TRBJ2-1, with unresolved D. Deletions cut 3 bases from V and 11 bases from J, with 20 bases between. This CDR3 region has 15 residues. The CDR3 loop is CASSLRINPPKKQFF. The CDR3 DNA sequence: TGTGCCAGCAGTTTGAGGATAAACCCACCAAAGAAGCAGTTCTTC.

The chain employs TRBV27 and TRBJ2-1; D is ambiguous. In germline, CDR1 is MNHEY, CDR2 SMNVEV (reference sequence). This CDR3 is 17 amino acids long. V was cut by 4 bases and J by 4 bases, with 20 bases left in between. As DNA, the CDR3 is TGTGCCAGCAGTTCCCAAACCGGCCCTACTCCGTACAATGAGCAGTTCTTC. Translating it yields CASSSQTGPTPYNEQFF.

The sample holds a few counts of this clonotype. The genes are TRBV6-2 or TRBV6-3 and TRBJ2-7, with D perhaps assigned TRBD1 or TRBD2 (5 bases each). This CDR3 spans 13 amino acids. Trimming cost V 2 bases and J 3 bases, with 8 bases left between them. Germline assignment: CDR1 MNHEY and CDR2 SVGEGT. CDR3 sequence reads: CASSYAGSYEQYF. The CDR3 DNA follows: TGTGCCAGCAGTTACGCAGGGAGCTACGAGCAGTACTTC.

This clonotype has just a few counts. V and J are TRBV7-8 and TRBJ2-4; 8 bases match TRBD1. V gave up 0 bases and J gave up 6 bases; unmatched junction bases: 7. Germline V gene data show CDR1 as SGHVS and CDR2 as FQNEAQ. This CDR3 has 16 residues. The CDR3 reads CASSLAYRGSTNIQYF. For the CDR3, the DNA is TGTGCCAGCAGCTTAGCCTACAGGGGGTCAACAAACATTCAGTACTTC.

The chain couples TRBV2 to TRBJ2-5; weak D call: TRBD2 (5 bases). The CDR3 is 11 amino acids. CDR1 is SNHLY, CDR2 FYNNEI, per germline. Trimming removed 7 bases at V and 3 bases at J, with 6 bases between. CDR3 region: CASKGEETQYF. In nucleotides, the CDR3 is TGTGCCAGCAAGGGAGAAGAGACCCAGTACTTC. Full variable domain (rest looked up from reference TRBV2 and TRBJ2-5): EPEVTQTPSHQVTQMGQEVILRCVPISNHLYFYWYRQILGQKVEFLVSFYNNEISEKSEIFDDQFSVERPDGSNFTLKIRSTKLEDSAMYFCASKGEETQYFGPGTRLLVL.

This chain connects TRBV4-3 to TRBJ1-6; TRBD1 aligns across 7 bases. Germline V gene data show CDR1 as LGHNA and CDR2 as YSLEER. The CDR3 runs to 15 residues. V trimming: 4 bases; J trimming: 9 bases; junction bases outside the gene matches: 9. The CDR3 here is CASSLRQGMSSPLHF. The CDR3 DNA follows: TGCGCCAGCAGCCTAAGACAGGGTATGAGTTCACCCCTCCACTTT.

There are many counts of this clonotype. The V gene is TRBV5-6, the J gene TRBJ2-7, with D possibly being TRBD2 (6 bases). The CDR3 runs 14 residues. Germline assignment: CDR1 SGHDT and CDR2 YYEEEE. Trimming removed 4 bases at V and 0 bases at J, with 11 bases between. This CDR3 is CASSGKDYSYEQYF. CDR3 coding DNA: TGTGCCAGCAGCGGGAAGGACTACTCCTACGAGCAGTACTTC.

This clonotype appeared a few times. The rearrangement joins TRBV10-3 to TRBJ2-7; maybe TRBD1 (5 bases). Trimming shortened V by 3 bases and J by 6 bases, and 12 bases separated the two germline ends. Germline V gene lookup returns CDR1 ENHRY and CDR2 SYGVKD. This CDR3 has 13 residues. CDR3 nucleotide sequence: TGTGCCATCAGTGAAGGGGCAGGGTTCGAGCAGTACTTC. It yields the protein CAISEGAGFEQYF.

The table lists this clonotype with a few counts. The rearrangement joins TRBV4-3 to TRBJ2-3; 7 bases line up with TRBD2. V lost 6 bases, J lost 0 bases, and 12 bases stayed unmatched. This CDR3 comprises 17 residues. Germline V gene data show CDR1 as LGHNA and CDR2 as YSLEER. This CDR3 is CASSQARAGTSTDTQYF. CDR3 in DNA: TGCGCCAGCAGTCAGGCGCGAGCGGGGACCAGCACAGATACGCAGTATTTT.

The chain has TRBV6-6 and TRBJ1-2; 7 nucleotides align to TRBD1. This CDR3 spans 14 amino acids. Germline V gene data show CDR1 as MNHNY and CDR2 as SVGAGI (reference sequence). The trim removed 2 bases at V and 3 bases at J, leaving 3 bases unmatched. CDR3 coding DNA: TGTGCCAGCAGTTACACCGGGACAGACTATGGCTACACCTTC. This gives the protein CASSYTGTDYGYTF.

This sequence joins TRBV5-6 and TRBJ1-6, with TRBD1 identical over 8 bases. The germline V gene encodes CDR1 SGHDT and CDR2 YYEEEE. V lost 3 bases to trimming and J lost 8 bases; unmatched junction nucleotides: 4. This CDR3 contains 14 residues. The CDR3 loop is CASSSETGDSPLHF. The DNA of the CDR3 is TGTGCCAGCAGCTCCGAGACAGGGGATTCACCCCTCCACTTT.

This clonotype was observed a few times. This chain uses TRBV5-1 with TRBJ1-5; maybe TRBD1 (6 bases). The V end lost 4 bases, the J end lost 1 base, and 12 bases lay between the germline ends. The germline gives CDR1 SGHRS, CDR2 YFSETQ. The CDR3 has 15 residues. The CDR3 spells CASSPTGTSNQPQHF. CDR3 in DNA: TGCGCCAGCAGCCCAACAGGGACGAGCAATCAGCCCCAGCATTTT. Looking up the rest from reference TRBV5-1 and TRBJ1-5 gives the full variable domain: KAGVTQTPRYLIKTRGQQVTLSCSPISGHRSVSWYQQTPGQGLQFLFEYFSETQRNKGNFPGRFSGRQFSNSRSEMNVSTLELGDSALYLCASSPTGTSNQPQHFGDGTRLSIL.

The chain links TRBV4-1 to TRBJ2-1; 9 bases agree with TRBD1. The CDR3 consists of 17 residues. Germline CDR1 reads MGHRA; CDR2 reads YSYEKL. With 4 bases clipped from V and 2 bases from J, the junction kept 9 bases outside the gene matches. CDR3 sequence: CASSPTTGGLPYNEQFF. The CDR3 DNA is TGCGCCAGCAGCCCTACGACAGGGGGTCTACCCTACAATGAGCAGTTCTTC.

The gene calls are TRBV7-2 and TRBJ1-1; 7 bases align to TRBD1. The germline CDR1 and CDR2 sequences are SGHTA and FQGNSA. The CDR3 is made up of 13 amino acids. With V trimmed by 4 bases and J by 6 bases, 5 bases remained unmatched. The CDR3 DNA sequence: TGTGCCAGCAGCTGGAGGGGGCTGGCTGAAGCTTTCTTT. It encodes CASSWRGLAEAFF. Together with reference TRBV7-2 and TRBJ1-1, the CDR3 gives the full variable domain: GAGVSQSPSNKVTEKGKDVELRCDPISGHTALYWYRQSLGQGLEFLIYFQGNSAPDKSGLPSDRFSAERTGGSVSTLTIQRTQQEDSAVYLCASSWRGLAEAFFGQGTRLTVV.

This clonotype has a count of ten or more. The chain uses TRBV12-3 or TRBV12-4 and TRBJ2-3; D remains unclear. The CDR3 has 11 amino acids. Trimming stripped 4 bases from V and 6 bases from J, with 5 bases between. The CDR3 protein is CASSYWDTQYF. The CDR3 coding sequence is TGTGCCAGCAGTTACTGGGATACGCAGTATTTT.

As DNA, the CDR3 is TGCGCCAGCAGCCAAGAAAGAAATCTAGCGGGGGGTTATACGCAGTATTTT. Translation: CASSQERNLAGGYTQYF. V is TRBV4-3 and J is TRBJ2-3; TRBD2 matches 11 bases. The CDR3 extends over 17 amino acids. Germline lookup yields CDR1 LGHNA and CDR2 YSLEER. J gave up 7 bases and V 0 bases, and 9 bases lay outside the gene matches.

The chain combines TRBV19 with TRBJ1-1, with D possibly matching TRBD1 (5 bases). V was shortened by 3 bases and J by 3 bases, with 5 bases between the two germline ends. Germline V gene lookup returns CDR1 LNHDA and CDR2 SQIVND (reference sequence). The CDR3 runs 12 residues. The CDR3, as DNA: TGTGCCAGTAGTATGGGGCACACTGAAGCTTTCTTT. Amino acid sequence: CASSMGHTEAFF. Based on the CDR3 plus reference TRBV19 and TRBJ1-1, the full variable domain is DGGITQSPKYLFRKEGQNVTLSCEQNLNHDAMYWYRQDPGQGLRLIYYSQIVNDFQKGDIAEGYSVSREKKESFPLTVTSAQKNPTAFYLCASSMGHTEAFFGQGTRLTVV.

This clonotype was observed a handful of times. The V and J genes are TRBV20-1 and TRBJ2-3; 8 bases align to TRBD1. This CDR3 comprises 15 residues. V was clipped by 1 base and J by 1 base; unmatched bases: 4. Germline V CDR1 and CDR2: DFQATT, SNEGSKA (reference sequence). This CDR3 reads CSARAVGQGTDTQYF. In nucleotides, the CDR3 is TGCAGTGCTAGAGCTGTGGGACAGGGCACAGATACGCAGTATTTT.

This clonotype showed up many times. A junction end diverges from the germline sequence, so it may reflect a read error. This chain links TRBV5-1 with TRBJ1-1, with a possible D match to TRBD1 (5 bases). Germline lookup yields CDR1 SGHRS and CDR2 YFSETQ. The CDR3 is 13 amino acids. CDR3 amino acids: CASSWGQNTEAFF. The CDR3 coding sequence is TGTGCCAGCAGTTGGGGCCAGAACACTGAAGCTTTCTTT. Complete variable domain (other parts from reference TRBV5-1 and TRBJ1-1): KAGVTQTPRYLIKTRGQQVTLSCSPISGHRSVSWYQQTPGQGLQFLFEYFSETQRNKGNFPGRFSGRQFSNSRSEMNVSTLELGDSALYLCASSWGQNTEAFFGQGTRLTVV.

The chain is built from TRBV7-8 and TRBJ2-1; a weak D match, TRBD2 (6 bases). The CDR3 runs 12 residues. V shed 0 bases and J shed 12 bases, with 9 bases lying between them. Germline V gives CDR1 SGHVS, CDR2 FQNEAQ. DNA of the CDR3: TGTGCCAGCAGCTTAGCGATCGGGGGGCAGTTCTTC. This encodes CASSLAIGGQFF.

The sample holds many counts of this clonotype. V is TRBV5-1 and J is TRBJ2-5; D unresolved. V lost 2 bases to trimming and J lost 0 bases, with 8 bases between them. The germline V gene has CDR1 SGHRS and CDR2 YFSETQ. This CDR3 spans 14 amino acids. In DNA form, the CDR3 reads TGCGCCAGCAGCTTCGCAGGCTACCAAGAGACCCAGTACTTC. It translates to CASSFAGYQETQYF.

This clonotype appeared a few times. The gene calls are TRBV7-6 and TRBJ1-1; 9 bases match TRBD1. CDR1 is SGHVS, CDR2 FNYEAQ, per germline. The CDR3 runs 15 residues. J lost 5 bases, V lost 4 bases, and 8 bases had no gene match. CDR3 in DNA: TGTGCCAGCAGCTACCGGACAGGGGAAGATACTGAAGCTTTCTTT. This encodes CASSYRTGEDTEAFF. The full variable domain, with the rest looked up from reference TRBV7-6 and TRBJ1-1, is GAGVSQSPRYKVTKRGQDVALRCDPISGHVSLYWYRQALGQGPEFLTYFNYEAQQDKSGLPNDRFSAERPEGSISTLTIQRTEQRDSAMYRCASSYRTGEDTEAFFGQGTRLTVV.

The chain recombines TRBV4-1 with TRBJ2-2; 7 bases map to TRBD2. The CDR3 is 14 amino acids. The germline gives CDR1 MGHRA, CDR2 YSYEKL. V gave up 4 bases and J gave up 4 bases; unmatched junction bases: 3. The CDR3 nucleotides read TGCGCCAGCAGCCTCCGGGAGGCCACCGGGGAGCTGTTTTTT. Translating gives CASSLREATGELFF.